Each of the 5 T cell receptor beta chains below was sequenced from the same sample in a study of blood T cell repertoires in COVID-19 (dated by TCRdb to the early 2020s). The library was generated by the immunoSEQ multiplex PCR assay. TCRdb mirrors the immuneACCESS table, restricted to in-frame sequences. Some clones are absent from its copies; in checked studies, under half trace to an unresolved V gene, and the reason for the others is unknown. The sample contains some 160,000 clones, about 86% of them found a single time. The ten largest clones add up to approximately 18% of the sample. Material for sequencing was peripheral blood. These receptors originate from a woman in her 70s who had recovered from COVID-19.

This clone turned up a few times. DNA for the CDR3: TGTGCCAGCAGCGGCACCCCGGGGGGCTACACCTTC. This sequence encodes CASSGTPGGYTF. The chain links TRBV12-3 or TRBV12-4 to TRBJ1-2; D is unresolved. The ends were cut back, 6 bases at V and 8 bases at J, with 13 bases in the middle. The CDR3 extends over 12 amino acids.

V and J are TRBV10-3 and TRBJ2-3, with a weak D call TRBD2 (5 bases). The V gene's germline CDR1 is ENHRY and CDR2 SYGVKD. The V gene lost 7 bases and the J gene lost 1 base, with 9 bases spanning the gap. The CDR3 runs 13 residues. CDR3 sequence: CAITEGGTDTQYF. The CDR3 nucleotides read TGTGCCATCACCGAGGGAGGCACAGATACGCAGTATTTT.

The chain carries TRBV4-1 and TRBJ1-5; D unclear. The CDR3 loop spans 15 amino acids. CDR1 is MGHRA, CDR2 YSYEKL, per germline. V shed 4 bases and J shed 0 bases, with 10 bases lying between them. CDR3 in DNA: TGCGCCAGCAGCCCCGGGTTTAATAGCAATCAGCCCCAGCATTTT. Its translation is CASSPGFNSNQPQHF.

This clone was seen more than once but under ten times. This chain uses TRBV7-3 with TRBJ2-5, with TRBD1 matching over 8 bases. Germline CDR1 and CDR2: SGHTA and FQGTGA. CDR3 length: 15 residues. The trim removed 6 bases at V and 5 bases at J, leaving 11 bases unmatched. CDR3 amino acids: CASSLRRGRWETQYF. In DNA, the CDR3 is TGTGCCAGCAGTTTACGCAGGGGGCGCTGGGAGACCCAGTACTTC.

The chain employs TRBV13 and TRBJ2-5; 11 bases line up with TRBD2. The germline V gene encodes CDR1 PRHDT and CDR2 FYEKMQ (reference sequence). J was trimmed by 5 bases and V by 5 bases; bases with no gene match: 7. The length of the CDR3 is 15 residues. The DNA for the CDR3 is TGTGCCAGCAGCCGGGGACTAGCGGAACGGGAGACCCAGTACTTC. It encodes CASSRGLAERETQYF.